What follows are 3 T cell receptor beta chains derived from one specimen sequenced in a study of glioma-infiltrating T cells. TCR alpha and beta CDR3 regions were amplified from RNA using iRepertoire nested multiplex PCR. TCRdb used MiXCR to reprocess the multiplex PCR reads, holding one entry per CDR3 protein. The sample comprises about 20,000 distinct CDR3 sequences, 20% to 25% of which are singletons, and around 14% rests with the top ten. What was sequenced was glioma tissue, nonneoplastic brain tissue, or PBMCs (not recorded which). These TCRs come from a human donor with low-grade glioma or glioblastoma, undergoing nonglioma brain surgery, or in good health (not recorded which).

The sample holds one count of this clonotype. At one boundary the junction diverges from the germline segment, which might be a read error. CDR3 coding DNA: TGTGCGAGCAGAGGGACTAGAGGCAATACGCAGTATTTT. Translating gives CASRGTRGNTQYF. The V call is TRBV6-1, the J call TRBJ2-3; TRBD2 matches 8 bases. The length of the CDR3 is 13 residues. CDR1 and CDR2 from the germline V gene are MNHNS and SASEGT.

This clonotype was seen a handful of times. The chain links TRBV2 to TRBJ2-7; TRBD2 agrees at 7 bases. The CDR3 totals 15 residues. Germline trimming cut 3 bases from V and 2 bases from J; bases unmatched to any gene: 7. The germline V gene has CDR1 SNHLY and CDR2 FYNNEI. This chain's CDR3 is CASSEASGVAYEQYF. CDR3 nucleotides: TGTGCCAGCAGTGAGGCAAGCGGGGTTGCCTACGAGCAGTACTTC.

The rearrangement uses TRBV4-2 and TRBJ1-3; D call uncertain. The V and J ends lost 4 bases and 0 bases respectively, with 10 bases between them. This CDR3 comprises 15 residues. Germline-derived CDR1 and CDR2 are LGHNA and YNFKEQ. This CDR3 is CASSPREHSGNTIYF. The CDR3 DNA sequence: TGTGCCAGCAGCCCGCGGGAGCACTCTGGAAACACCATATATTTT.